A single sample is the source of the 22 T cell receptor beta chains below, sequenced in a study of blood T cell repertoires in COVID-19. Libraries were prepared by immunoSEQ multiplex PCR; TCRdb keeps only in-frame clonotypes and omits some of them. The repertoire holds some 210,000 clones, with around four fifths as singletons. Sample: peripheral blood. These receptors came from a man aged 50 to 60 with active or convalescent COVID-19.

The sample holds one count of this clone. The CDR3, as DNA: TGTGCCAGTAGTCTCCGGGACAGGGGCTTTGAAGCTTTCTTT. It codes for CASSLRDRGFEAFF. V gene TRBV19 combines with J gene TRBJ1-1, with 10 bases lining up with TRBD1. Germline CDR1 and CDR2: LNHDA and SQIVND (reference sequence). There are 14 residues in the CDR3. V lost 5 bases and J lost 7; bases outside the gene matches: 7.

The chain couples TRBV30 to TRBJ2-3, with 8 bases identical to TRBD2. Germline V gene data show CDR1 as GTSNPN and CDR2 as SVGIG (reference sequence). The CDR3 consists of 14 residues. V lost 3 bases to trimming and J lost 5 bases; unmatched junction nucleotides: 7. This CDR3 is CAWRTGGGRDTQYF. The CDR3 DNA reads TGTGCCTGGAGAACCGGCGGGGGGCGAGATACGCAGTATTTT.

This chain connects TRBV5-1 to TRBJ2-3, with D perhaps matching TRBD2 (6 bases). The CDR3 is 16 residues long. V was pared by 3 bases and J by 0 bases, with 14 bases between. Germline V CDR1 and CDR2: SGHRS, YFSETQ. The CDR3: CASSSDRGSSTDTQYF. The CDR3, as DNA: TGCGCCAGCAGCTCGGATCGGGGGTCTAGCACAGATACGCAGTATTTT.

This clone has a handful of counts. The CDR3 DNA follows: TGCGCCAGCAGGTGGACAGGGACCTCTGAAGCTTTCTTT. Translation: CASRWTGTSEAFF. V usage is TRBV10-2 and J usage is TRBJ1-1; TRBD1 matches at 8 bases. The CDR3 is 13 residues long. Germline V lookup: CDR1 WSHSY, CDR2 SAAADI. The V segment lost 6 bases and the J segment 6 bases; nucleotides outside the gene matches: 6.

This clone was observed a single time. This chain joins TRBV6-6 and TRBJ1-6; D gene uncertain. V shed 7 bases and J shed 7 bases, with 11 bases lying between them. The germline V gene encodes CDR1 MNHNY and CDR2 SVGAGI (reference sequence). CDR3 length equals 13 residues. The CDR3 sequence is CASNSDGNSPLHF. CDR3 nucleotide sequence: TGTGCCAGCAACTCAGACGGGAATTCACCCCTCCACTTT.

This chain connects TRBV28 to TRBJ1-5; TRBD1 agrees at 9 bases. CDR1 and CDR2 from the germline V gene are MDHEN and SYDVKM. V lost 6 bases, J lost 6 bases, and 3 bases stayed unmatched. CDR3 length equals 13 residues. DNA of the CDR3: TGTGCCAGCAGGTACAGGGGGCTTCAGCCCCAGCATTTT. Its protein product is CASRYRGLQPQHF.

The V and J genes are TRBV9 and TRBJ1-2, with D unresolved. Per the germline V gene, CDR1 is SGDLS and CDR2 is YYNGEE. V was trimmed by 4 bases and J by 0 bases, leaving 16 bases between them. The CDR3 is made up of 16 amino acids. The CDR3 DNA sequence: TGTGCCAGCAGCAGTAGCGCACGAAGGGCTAACTATGGCTACACCTTC. Its protein is CASSSSARRANYGYTF. Full variable domain (missing parts from reference TRBV9 and TRBJ1-2): DSGVTQTPKHLITATGQRVTLRCSPRSGDLSVYWYQQSLDQGLQFLIQYYNGEERAKGNILERFSAQQFPDLHSELNLSSLELGDSALYFCASSSSARRANYGYTFGSGTRLTVV.

The rearrangement uses TRBV30 and TRBJ2-1; the match to TRBD2 covers 8 bases. The V gene end was trimmed by 4 bases and the J gene end by 12 bases; junction bases not matched to a gene: 8. The CDR3 is 12 residues long. Germline V gives CDR1 GTSNPN, CDR2 SVGIG (reference sequence). The chain's CDR3 is CAWNDDGRGQFF. CDR3 nucleotide sequence: TGTGCCTGGAATGATGACGGGAGGGGGCAGTTCTTC.

The chain has TRBV21-1 and TRBJ1-4; no DNA check was done on the table's D call, TRBD1. TRBV21-1 is described as a pseudogene. The CDR3 runs to 17 residues. CDR3 amino acids: CASSKGPKGSINEKLFF. The CDR3 bases are TGTGCCAGCAGCAAAGGCCCTAAGGGGTCTATTAATGAAAAACTGTTTTTT.

This clone was detected only once. The chain couples TRBV27 to TRBJ2-3; D perhaps matches TRBD2 (5 bases). The CDR3 consists of 15 residues. Trimming removed 2 bases at V and 4 bases at J, with 13 bases between. Germline V gives CDR1 MNHEY, CDR2 SMNVEV (reference sequence). The CDR3 spells CASSLAPTRADTQYF. The CDR3 DNA is TGTGCCAGCAGTTTAGCTCCTACTAGGGCAGATACGCAGTATTTT.

The CDR3 nucleotides read TGCGCCAGCAGCCAAGAGGGAGGGGCCGGGGAGCTGTTTTTT. Residues: CASSQEGGAGELFF. The V call is TRBV4-1, the J call TRBJ2-2; 7 bases align to TRBD2. Germline CDR1 reads MGHRA; CDR2 reads YSYEKL. The V and J ends lost 0 bases and 6 bases, in that order; junction bases with no gene match: 1. The CDR3 covers 14 residues.

J is TRBJ1-2 and V is TRBV9, with 8 nucleotides matching TRBD1. Germline V gene sequence: CDR1 SGDLS, CDR2 YYNGEE. The CDR3 runs to 16 residues. J was trimmed by 4 bases and V by 3 bases; bases with no gene match: 11. This CDR3 reads CASSAETGDRPYGYTF. In nucleotides, the CDR3 is TGTGCCAGCAGCGCGGAGACAGGGGACCGTCCCTATGGCTACACCTTC.

The V call is TRBV18, the J call TRBJ2-7; 7 nucleotides match TRBD1. CDR3 length equals 16 residues. Germline CDR1 reads KGHSH; CDR2 reads LQKENI. The V segment lost 6 bases and the J segment 2 bases; nucleotides outside the gene matches: 13. This CDR3 is CASSPTWGQGAYEQYF. The CDR3 bases are TGTGCCAGCTCGCCTACCTGGGGGCAGGGGGCCTACGAGCAGTACTTC.

The genes are TRBV30 and TRBJ1-2; maybe TRBD1 (5 bases). V was pared by 3 bases and J by 4 bases, with 15 bases between. The length of the CDR3 is 14 residues. From germline, CDR1 is GTSNPN and CDR2 SVGIG (reference sequence). CDR3 bases: TGTGCCTGGAGCGAACTCAGGGCCCGCTATGGCTACACCTTC. Residues: CAWSELRARYGYTF.

Here the CDR3 reads CASSLYPAASGYEQYF. In DNA, the CDR3 is TGTGCCAGCAGTTTATACCCTGCAGCTAGCGGGTACGAGCAGTACTTC. The genes are TRBV27 and TRBJ2-7; 8 nucleotides line up with TRBD2. Unmatched junction bases numbered 9, after V lost 1 base and J lost 4 bases. The CDR3 length is 16 residues. Germline CDR1 is MNHEY and CDR2 is SMNVEV (reference sequence).

J is TRBJ1-2 and V is TRBV18; D ambiguous. Germline V gene data show CDR1 as KGHSH and CDR2 as LQKENI. The CDR3 is 15 amino acids. V lost 1 base and J lost 4, with 13 bases in between. CDR3 residues: CASSPRPGDSYGYTF. The CDR3 DNA follows: TGTGCCAGCTCACCACGCCCCGGGGATTCCTATGGCTACACCTTC.

This clone was picked up one time. V gene TRBV11-2 combines with J gene TRBJ2-7, with TRBD2 matching 9 bases. The CDR3 is made up of 16 amino acids. CDR1 and CDR2 from the germline V gene are SGHAT and FQNNGV. Losses at the gene ends were 5 bases for V and 7 bases for J; bases not matched to a gene: 15. CDR3 loop: CASSPERFSGRVEQYF. CDR3 nucleotide sequence: TGTGCCAGCAGCCCAGAACGGTTTAGCGGGAGAGTTGAGCAGTACTTC.

J is TRBJ1-4 and V is TRBV9; tentatively, D is TRBD1 (5 bases). Germline-derived CDR1 and CDR2 are SGDLS and YYNGEE. The CDR3 covers 13 residues. V lost 0 bases and J lost 5, with 5 bases in between. The CDR3 reads CASSVEGNEKLFF. CDR3 sequence (DNA): TGTGCCAGCAGCGTAGAGGGGAATGAAAAACTGTTTTTT.

DNA of the CDR3: TGTGCCAGCAGCTTAAATCCGAATTCACCCCTCCACTTT. It is translated as CASSLNPNSPLHF. V usage is TRBV7-2 and J usage is TRBJ1-6; unclear D gene. V was trimmed by 2 bases and J by 7 bases, leaving 6 bases between them. This CDR3 spans 13 amino acids. Germline loops: CDR1 SGHTA, CDR2 FQGNSA.

The chain links TRBV5-1 to TRBJ1-1; 8 bases agree with TRBD1. CDR1 and CDR2 (germline): SGHRS, YFSETQ. V was pared by 5 bases and J by 1 base, with 7 bases of the junction left unmatched. The CDR3 has 15 amino acids. CDR3 in DNA: TGCGCCAGCAGTTTCGCAGGGGGCCGGAACACTGAAGCTTTCTTT. As protein: CASSFAGGRNTEAFF.

The V call is TRBV5-5, the J call TRBJ2-7, with 8 bases identical to TRBD2. The CDR3 extends over 16 amino acids. The junction had 15 bases not matched to a gene; V was cut back by 3 bases and J by 7 bases. CDR1 and CDR2 (germline): SGHKS, YYEKEE (reference sequence). For the CDR3, the DNA is TGTGCCAGCAGCTCGGGGGGGGGCTTTGACCCCAGGGAGCAGTACTTC. This translates into CASSSGGGFDPREQYF. Complete variable domain (other parts from reference TRBV5-5 and TRBJ2-7): DAGVTQSPTHLIKTRGQQVTLRCSPISGHKSVSWYQQVLGQGPQFIFQYYEKEERGRGNFPDRFSARQFPNYSSELNVNALLLGDSALYLCASSSGGGFDPREQYFGPGTRLTVT.

The chain is built from TRBV7-2 and TRBJ2-5, with 11 nucleotides matching TRBD2. Per the germline V gene, CDR1 is SGHTA and CDR2 is FQGNSA. J lost 3 bases, V lost 4 bases, and 4 bases had no gene match. The CDR3 is 15 residues long. The CDR3 region has the DNA TGTGCCAGCAGCTCCACGGGACTAGCGGAAGAGACCCAGTACTTC. Encoded protein: CASSSTGLAEETQYF.